The next 5 T cell receptor beta chains were all read from a single sample in a study of blood T cell repertoires in COVID-19. The data were produced by immunoSEQ multiplex PCR, yet TCRdb's version contains in-frame clones alone and is incomplete. The table records roughly 230,000 clones, under 85% of them present only once. Sample: peripheral blood. The receptors were gathered from a human donor in a cohort sampled during active COVID-19.

The chain links TRBV7-2 to TRBJ1-5; D uncertain. Trimming took 2 bases from V and 3 from J, leaving 11 bases between them. Germline assignment: CDR1 SGHTA and CDR2 FQGNSA. This CDR3 region has 15 residues. As DNA, the CDR3 is TGTGCCAGCAGCTTACTAGCAGGTTTCAATCAGCCCCAGCATTTT. Translation gives CASSLLAGFNQPQHF.

The chain has TRBV18 and TRBJ2-6; D is unclear. The CDR3 sequence is 15 residues long. Trimming stripped 2 bases from V and 1 base from J, with 6 bases between. Germline assignment: CDR1 KGHSH and CDR2 LQKENI. The CDR3 reads CASSPELSGANVLTF. The CDR3 DNA is TGTGCCAGCTCACCAGAGCTTTCTGGGGCCAACGTCCTGACTTTC.

The chain has TRBV19 and TRBJ2-1; D is possibly TRBD2 (5 bases). Per the germline V gene, CDR1 is LNHDA and CDR2 is SQIVND (reference sequence). The CDR3 is made up of 14 amino acids. Trimming stripped 2 bases from V and 2 bases from J, with 7 bases between. CDR3 loop: CASSIRETYNEQFF. CDR3 sequence (DNA): TGTGCCAGTAGTATACGGGAAACCTACAATGAGCAGTTCTTC.

The rearrangement joins TRBV4-2 to TRBJ2-1; 7 bases align to TRBD1. CDR1 and CDR2 from the germline V gene are LGHNA and YNFKEQ. The V and J ends lost 1 base and 6 bases, in that order; junction bases with no gene match: 6. The CDR3 consists of 15 residues. In nucleotides, the CDR3 is TGTGCCAGCAGCCAAGTTAGGGGGCGTATCAATGAGCAGTTCTTC. Encoded protein: CASSQVRGRINEQFF.

In this sample, this clone turned up a few times. This chain connects TRBV7-2 to TRBJ1-4; D unresolved. This CDR3 region has 14 residues. Trimming removed 10 bases from V and 0 bases from J, with 12 bases in between. Germline values: CDR1 SGHTA, CDR2 FQGNSA. DNA for the CDR3: TGTGCCACGAAGGAGGGTGCAACTAATGAAAAACTGTTTTTT. Protein: CATKEGATNEKLFF.